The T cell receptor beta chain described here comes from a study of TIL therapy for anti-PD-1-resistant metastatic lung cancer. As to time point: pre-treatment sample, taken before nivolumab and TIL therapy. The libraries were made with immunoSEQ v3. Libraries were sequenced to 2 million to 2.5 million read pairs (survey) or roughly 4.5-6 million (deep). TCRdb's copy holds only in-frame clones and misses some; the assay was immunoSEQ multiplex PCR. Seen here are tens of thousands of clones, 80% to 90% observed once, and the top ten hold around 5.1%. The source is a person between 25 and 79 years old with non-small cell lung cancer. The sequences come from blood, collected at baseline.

The DNA of the CDR3 is TGTGCCATCAGGTCAGGGGTGGAGAGTAATTCACCCCTCCACTTT. It encodes CAIRSGVESNSPLHF. This chain links TRBV10-3 with TRBJ1-6; the D gene is possibly TRBD1 (6 bases). The V end was cut by 6 bases, the J end by 6 bases, with 15 bases between. The germline V gene encodes CDR1 ENHRY and CDR2 SYGVKD. This CDR3 is built from 15 residues.